This is a list of T cell receptor beta chains from one sample in a study of regulatory T cells in long-lasting Graves disease. TCRdb recomputed calls from the multiplex PCR reads with MiXCR, one row per CDR3 protein. Here the sample spans around 500,000 distinct CDR3 sequences, approximately 12% being singletons. The data also belong to a second study, concerning T cells in Graves' hyperthyroidism and ophthalmopathy.

The source material was peripheral blood mononuclear cells (PBMCs), sampled at new diagnosis, from a patient treated with antithyroid drugs. Receptors were obtained from a woman aged 30 to 39 with Graves disease. Each CDR3 is given with its conserved first and last residue. D genes are given only for firm matches. A clone size is listed for some rows: how often the clone was seen (once, few, many), or a class if it is expanded.

J gene: TRBJ1-5
D gene: NA
V gene: TRBV30
clone size: many
CDR3 protein: CAWSLDMDQPQHF
CDR3 DNA: TGTGCCTGGAGTTTAGATATGGATCAGCCCCAGCATTTT

J gene: TRBJ2-1
D gene: NA
V gene: TRBV2
clone size: many
CDR3 protein: CASRGPDIGGEQFF
CDR3 DNA: TGTGCCAGCAGGGGACCCGACATTGGAGGTGAGCAGTTCTTC

J gene: TRBJ1-6
D gene: TRBD1
V gene: TRBV18
clone size: few
CDR3 protein: CASSEGQGANSPLHF
CDR3 DNA: TGTGCCAGCTCAGAAGGGCAGGGGGCAAATTCACCCCTCCACTTT

J gene: TRBJ1-1
D gene: TRBD1
V gene: TRBV5-4
clone size: once
CDR3 protein: CASSVMTGSTEAFF
CDR3 DNA: TGTGCCAGCAGCGTTATGACAGGGAGTACTGAAGCTTTCTTT

J gene: TRBJ2-7
D gene: NA
V gene: TRBV6-2/TRBV6-3
clone size: NA
CDR3 protein: CASSYSIPRLADPYEQYF
CDR3 DNA: TGTGCCAGCAGTTACTCGATCCCACGGCTAGCAGATCCCTACGAGCAGTACTTC

J gene: TRBJ2-2
D gene: TRBD1
V gene: TRBV28
clone size: NA
CDR3 protein: CTSSTTGGVTGELFF
CDR3 DNA: TGTACCAGCAGTACGACAGGGGGGGTCACCGGGGAGCTGTTTTTT

J gene: TRBJ2-6
D gene: NA
V gene: TRBV27
clone size: NA
CDR3 protein: CASARRTKVVQSSGANVLTF
CDR3 DNA: TGTGCCAGCGCAAGGCGAACCAAGGTTGTGCAGAGCTCTGGGGCCAACGTCCTGACTTTC

J gene: TRBJ2-2
D gene: NA
V gene: TRBV24-1
clone size: many
CDR3 protein: CATSDLRGDTGELFF
CDR3 DNA: TGTGCCACCAGTGATTTAAGGGGGGACACCGGGGAGCTGTTTTTT

J gene: TRBJ2-1
D gene: NA
V gene: TRBV18
clone size: few
CDR3 protein: CASSRNRRDEQFF
CDR3 DNA: TGTGCCAGCTCAAGAAACAGGAGAGATGAGCAGTTCTTC

J gene: TRBJ2-1
D gene: NA
V gene: TRBV20-1
clone size: many
CDR3 protein: CSARDMASLRWGNEQFF
CDR3 DNA: TGCAGTGCTAGAGATATGGCTAGCCTCCGGTGGGGCAATGAGCAGTTCTTC

J gene: TRBJ1-1
D gene: NA
V gene: TRBV7-9
clone size: many
CDR3 protein: CASSFGAGNTEAFF
CDR3 DNA: NA

J gene: TRBJ2-3
D gene: NA
V gene: TRBV7-2
clone size: NA
CDR3 protein: CASSLVFWGSGGTDTQYF
CDR3 DNA: TGTGCCAGCAGCTTAGTCTTTTGGGGGAGCGGTGGCACAGATACGCAGTATTTT

J gene: TRBJ1-3
D gene: NA
V gene: TRBV7-2
clone size: few
CDR3 protein: CASFPEDLSGNTIYF
CDR3 DNA: TGTGCCAGCTTCCCGGAGGACCTCTCTGGAAACACCATATATTTT

J gene: TRBJ1-1
D gene: TRBD1
V gene: TRBV19
clone size: many
CDR3 protein: CASSRDRGSLAFF
CDR3 DNA: TGTGCCAGTAGTAGGGACAGGGGATCATTGGCTTTCTTT

J gene: TRBJ2-3
D gene: TRBD2
V gene: TRBV30
clone size: many
CDR3 protein: CACHIAGGTDTQYF
CDR3 DNA: TGTGCCTGCCACATAGCGGGAGGCACAGATACGCAGTATTTT

J gene: TRBJ1-5
D gene: NA
V gene: TRBV4-2
clone size: NA
CDR3 protein: CASSQDGVYSNQPQHF
CDR3 DNA: TGTGCCAGCAGCCAAGATGGGGTGTATAGCAATCAGCCCCAGCATTTT

J gene: TRBJ2-3
D gene: TRBD1
V gene: TRBV5-6
clone size: NA
CDR3 protein: CASSLFSGGPTDTQYF
CDR3 DNA: TGTGCCAGCAGCCTTTTCTCAGGGGGCCCCACAGATACGCAGTATTTT

J gene: TRBJ1-1
D gene: NA
V gene: TRBV18
clone size: many
CDR3 protein: CASSPSPLAVRGTEAFF
CDR3 DNA: TGTGCCAGCTCACCGTCTCCTTTAGCCGTCCGTGGCACTGAAGCTTTCTTT

J gene: TRBJ2-7
D gene: NA
V gene: TRBV2
clone size: NA
CDR3 protein: CASSVGGATYEQYF
CDR3 DNA: TGTGCCAGCAGTGTGGGTGGGGCCACATACGAGCAGTACTTC

J gene: TRBJ2-2
D gene: TRBD2
V gene: TRBV5-5
clone size: few
CDR3 protein: CASSPRLARAGELLF
CDR3 DNA: TGTGCCAGCAGTCCTCGACTAGCTCGTGCCGGGGAGCTGCTTTTT

J gene: TRBJ2-5
D gene: NA
V gene: TRBV13
clone size: NA
CDR3 protein: CASSPPSAQTQYF
CDR3 DNA: TGTGCCAGCAGCCCCCCTAGCGCACAGACCCAGTACTTC

J gene: TRBJ2-7
D gene: TRBD2
V gene: TRBV6-9
clone size: many
CDR3 protein: CASSYGTTNRQYF
CDR3 DNA: TGTGCCAGCAGTTACGGGACTACCAATCGGCAGTACTTC

J gene: TRBJ1-6
D gene: NA
V gene: TRBV7-2
clone size: many
CDR3 protein: CASTSRIFTSPLHF
CDR3 DNA: TGTGCCAGCACATCTCGCATCTTCACATCACCCCTCCACTTT

J gene: TRBJ2-5
D gene: TRBD1
V gene: TRBV6-5
clone size: many
CDR3 protein: CASSFLPIPTGPKETQYF
CDR3 DNA: TGTGCCAGCAGTTTTCTGCCCATACCGACAGGGCCGAAAGAGACCCAGTACTTC

J gene: TRBJ2-5
D gene: NA
V gene: TRBV9
clone size: many
CDR3 protein: CASSPRDNSAETQYF
CDR3 DNA: TGTGCCAGCAGCCCGCGGGACAATTCGGCAGAGACCCAGTACTTC

J gene: TRBJ2-7
D gene: NA
V gene: TRBV28
clone size: many
CDR3 protein: CASSFGRGHGYEQYF
CDR3 DNA: TGTGCCAGCAGCTTCGGGCGAGGGCACGGTTACGAGCAGTACTTC